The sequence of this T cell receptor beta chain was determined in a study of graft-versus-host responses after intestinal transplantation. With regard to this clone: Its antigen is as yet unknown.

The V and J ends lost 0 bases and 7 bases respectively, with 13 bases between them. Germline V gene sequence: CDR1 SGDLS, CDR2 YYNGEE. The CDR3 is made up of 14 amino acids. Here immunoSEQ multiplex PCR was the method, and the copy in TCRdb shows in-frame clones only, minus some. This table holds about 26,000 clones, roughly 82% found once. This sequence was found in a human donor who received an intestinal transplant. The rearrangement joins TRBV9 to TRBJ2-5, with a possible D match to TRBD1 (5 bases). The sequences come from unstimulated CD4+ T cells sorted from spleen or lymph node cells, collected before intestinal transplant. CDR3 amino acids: CASSVGATQVTQYF. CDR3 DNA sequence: TGTGCCAGCAGCGTAGGGGCCACACAGGTGACCCAGTACTTC.